This T cell receptor beta chain was observed in a study of shared clonotypes between healthy human individuals. Selected positively for CCR7 and CD45RO-negative, naive CD8 cells excluded terminally differentiated effector memory CD45RA+ cells. Libraries were prepared by immunoSEQ multiplex PCR; TCRdb keeps only in-frame clonotypes and omits some of them. The table lists about 1,900,000 clones, about 95% of them singletons. Sequencing was done on a sample of naive CD8+ T cells sorted from blood. This receptor was identified in a man between 18 and 35 years old in good health.

This CDR3 is CASSPKGGDGELFF. In DNA form, the CDR3 reads TGTGCCAGCAGCCCGAAGGGTGGGGATGGGGAGCTGTTTTTT. The rearrangement links TRBV4-2 to TRBJ2-2, with D uncertain. The germline V gene has CDR1 LGHNA and CDR2 YNFKEQ. The ends were cut back, 4 bases at V and 8 bases at J, with 14 bases in the middle. There are 14 residues in the CDR3.